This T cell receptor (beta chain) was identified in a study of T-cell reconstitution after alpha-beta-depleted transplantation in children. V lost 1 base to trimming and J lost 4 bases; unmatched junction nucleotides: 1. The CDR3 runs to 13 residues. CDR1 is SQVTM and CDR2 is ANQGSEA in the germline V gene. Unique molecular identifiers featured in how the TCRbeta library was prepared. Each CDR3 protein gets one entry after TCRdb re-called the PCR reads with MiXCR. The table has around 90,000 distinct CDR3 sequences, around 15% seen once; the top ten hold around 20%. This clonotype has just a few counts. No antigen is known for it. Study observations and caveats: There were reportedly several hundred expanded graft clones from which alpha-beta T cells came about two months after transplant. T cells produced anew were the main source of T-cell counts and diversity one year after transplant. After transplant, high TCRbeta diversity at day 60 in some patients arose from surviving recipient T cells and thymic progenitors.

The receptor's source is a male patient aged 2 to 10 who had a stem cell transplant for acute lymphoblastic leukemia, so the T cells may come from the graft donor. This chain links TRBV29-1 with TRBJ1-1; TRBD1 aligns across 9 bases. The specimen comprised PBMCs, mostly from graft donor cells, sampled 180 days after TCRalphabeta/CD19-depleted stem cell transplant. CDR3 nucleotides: TGCAGCGTTGAAGGGACAGGGGTCACTGAAGCTTTCTTT. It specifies CSVEGTGVTEAFF.